This T cell receptor beta chain was identified during a study of blood T cell repertoires in COVID-19 (dated by TCRdb to about 2020). A note on the overall study: Samples from collaborators originated in the United States, Italy and Spain and spanned both the acute and convalescent phases of COVID-19. The samples were drawn from two sources: the first 160 participants of the ongoing ImmuneRACE study, and over 950 subjects contributed by 6 global collaborators. Deeply sampled blood TCRbeta repertoires from subjects exposed to, actively infected with, or recovered from COVID-19 were included in the dataset. The prospective study material was composed of cDNA or gDNA derived from T cells, B-cell-depleted T cells, or PBMCs. The repertoires were made available in a free public database intended to serve as a resource for research on the immune response to SARS-CoV-2. Nearly every sample came with metadata listing a de-identified subject ID, COVID-19 status, age in years and sex. Where available, HLA class I and class II types were obtained from metadata supplied by the sample provider rather than from assay-based typing. Findings and caveats that apply to the study as a whole: How much clinical and demographic metadata was included differed by source and by participant, and the metadata was provided uncurated.

Trimming takes 4 bases off V and 2 bases off J; junction bases not matched to a gene: 5. The CDR3 covers 14 residues, taking in both the cysteine and the phenylalanine. Only the CDR3 part of the read is kept: 42 bases, read in frame from the first base. CDR1 and CDR2 are read off the germline V gene (reference sequence) as SGHNT and YYREEE. Details on this clone: No antigen is known for it. No clone much larger than this one lies a single base away; base qualities are absent.

The immunoSEQ Assay, a bias-controlled multiplex PCR, was used to amplify TCRbeta CDR3 regions from genomic DNA. In the authors' own workflow: The number of nucleated cells in each sample was estimated from the amplification of reference gene primers within the assay. To quantify the absolute abundance of each unique TCRbeta CDR3 rearrangement, sequence reads were collapsed and filtered. For each sample, productive Simpson clonality was calculated by taking the square root of Simpson's diversity index across productive rearrangements. Sourced from immuneACCESS, this table was stored by TCRdb with only in-frame sequences that have V and J called. A share of the clones is absent; for the studies checked, an unresolved V gene accounts for under half, and the remainder has no known explanation. The V and J calls and clone size come from that table; D and trimming were worked out from the DNA. The sample contains approximately 250,000 clones, roughly 84% of them found a single time. Around 0.98% of the sample rests with the top ten.

The collaborating institutions used their own protocols to collect whole blood in K2EDTA tubes. For TCRbeta analysis, collaborator samples were shipped as frozen whole blood, as isolated PBMCs, or as DNA extracted from either sample type. Sequencing was carried out using peripheral blood. The rearrangement joined TRBV5-4 to TRBJ1-1; 7 nucleotides in the junction match TRBD1. The sequence came from a middle-aged man with acute or convalescent COVID-19. The CDR3 region: CASSRGQPNTEAFF. The DNA is TGTGCCAGCAGCAGGGGACAGCCAAACACTGAAGCTTTCTTT.